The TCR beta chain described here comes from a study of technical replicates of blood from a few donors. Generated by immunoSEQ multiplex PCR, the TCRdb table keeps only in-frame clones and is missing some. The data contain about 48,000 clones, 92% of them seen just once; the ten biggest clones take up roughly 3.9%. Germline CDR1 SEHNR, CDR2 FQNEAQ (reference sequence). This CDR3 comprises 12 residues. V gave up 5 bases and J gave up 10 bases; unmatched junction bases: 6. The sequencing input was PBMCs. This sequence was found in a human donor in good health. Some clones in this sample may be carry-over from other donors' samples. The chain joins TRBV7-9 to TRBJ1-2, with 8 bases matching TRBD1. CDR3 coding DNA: TGTGCCAGCAGCCCCTGGACAGGGAACTACACCTTC. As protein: CASSPWTGNYTF.